The T cell receptor beta chain described here comes from a study of blood T cell repertoires in COVID-19. On the study more broadly: The cDNA or gDNA used as material had been derived from T cells, B-cell-depleted T cells, or PBMCs.

Trimming took 4 bases from V and 9 from J, leaving 7 bases between them. The CDR3 is made up of 11 amino acids. CDR1 MNHEY and CDR2 SVGEGT come from the germline V gene. Repertoires were generated with immunoSEQ multiplex PCR, while TCRdb's copy carries only in-frame clones and drops some. The sample contains 180,000 or so clones, approximately 84% of which appear only once. The chain has TRBV6-2 or TRBV6-3 and TRBJ2-1; D ambiguous. Sequencing used peripheral blood. This receptor was taken from a man aged 35-49 years who had recovered from COVID-19. The CDR3 sequence is CASSLYGEQFF. The CDR3 DNA reads TGTGCCAGCAGTTTGTACGGTGAGCAGTTCTTC.